This T cell receptor beta chain was identified during a study of shared clonotypes between healthy human individuals. Findings and caveats of the study: On the whole, naive subsets had larger estimated richness than memory subsets had.

Original analysis: There were no quality scores in the junction-only immunoSEQ sequences, so filtering differed. Profiling relied on immunoSEQ multiplex PCR, and the TCRdb table lists in-frame clones only, not all of them. V, J and clone size are taken as reported in that table, and D and trimming were inferred from the DNA itself. The data show over a million clones, about 75% seen once. On this clone: Its matching antigen is unknown.

Sequencing was performed on memory CD4+ T cells sorted from blood. Subset of the sample: CD45RA-negative fraction. The receptor comes from a man aged 18 to 35 in good health.

For the CDR3, the DNA is TGTGCCAGCAGCGTCGGGACAGGGGGCACTGAAGCTTTCTTT. Translation gives CASSVGTGGTEAFF. This chain links TRBV7-9 with TRBJ1-1, with 11 bases identical to TRBD1. Germline V CDR1 and CDR2: SEHNR, FQNEAQ (reference sequence). J was trimmed by 4 bases and V by 5 bases; bases with no gene match: 3. This CDR3 has 14 residues.